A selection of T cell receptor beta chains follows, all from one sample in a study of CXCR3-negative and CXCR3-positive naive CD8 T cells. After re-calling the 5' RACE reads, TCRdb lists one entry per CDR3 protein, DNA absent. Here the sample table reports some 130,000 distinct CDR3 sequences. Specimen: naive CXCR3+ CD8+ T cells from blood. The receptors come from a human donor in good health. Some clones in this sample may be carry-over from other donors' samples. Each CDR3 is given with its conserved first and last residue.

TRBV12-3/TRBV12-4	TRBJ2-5	CASSFSPKPNREQYQETQYF
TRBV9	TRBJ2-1	CASSVELGLNEQFF
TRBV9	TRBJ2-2	CASSVGVRDTGELFF
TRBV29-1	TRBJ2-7	CSVVSESSYEQYF
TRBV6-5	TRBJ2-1	CASSYSIRGEGEQFF
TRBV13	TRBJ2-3	CASSFIQRGETDTQYF
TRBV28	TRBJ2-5	CASSSDREEETQYF
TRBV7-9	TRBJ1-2	CASSSPLTGYLGYTF
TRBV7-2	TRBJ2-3	CASSPGTASTDTQYF
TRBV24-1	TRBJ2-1	CATSDLGVYNEQFF
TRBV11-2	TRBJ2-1	CASSLDSSPGGEQFF
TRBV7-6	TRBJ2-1	CASSLAGGLSSYNEQFF
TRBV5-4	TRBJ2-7	CASSLKGNSYEQYF
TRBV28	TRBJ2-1	CASTSGMGRKEGSYNEQFF
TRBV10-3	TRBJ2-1	CAISEPLSRGDNEQFF
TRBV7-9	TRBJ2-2	CASSFVGANTGELFF
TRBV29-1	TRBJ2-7	CSALDSYEQYF
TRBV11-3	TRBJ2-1	CASSLRDYNEQFF
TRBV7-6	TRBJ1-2	CASSPAWGSANYGYTF
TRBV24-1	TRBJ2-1	CATSPAVGGQGSDEQFF
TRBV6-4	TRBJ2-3	CASSQGGDTQYF
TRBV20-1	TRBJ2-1	CSAWAPRSTVGEQFF